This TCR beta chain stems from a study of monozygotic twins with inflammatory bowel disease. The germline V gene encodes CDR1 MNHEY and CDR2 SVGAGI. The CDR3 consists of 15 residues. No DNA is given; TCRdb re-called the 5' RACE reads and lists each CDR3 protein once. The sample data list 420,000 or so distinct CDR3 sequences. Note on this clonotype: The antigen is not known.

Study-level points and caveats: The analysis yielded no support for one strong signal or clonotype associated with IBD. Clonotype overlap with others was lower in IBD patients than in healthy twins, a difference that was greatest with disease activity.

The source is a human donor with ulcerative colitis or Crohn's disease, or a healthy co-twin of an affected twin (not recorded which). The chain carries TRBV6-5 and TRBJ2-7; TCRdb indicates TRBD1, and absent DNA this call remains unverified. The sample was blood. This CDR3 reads CASSSPTGVPYEQYF.